This note documents a single TCR beta chain sequence. The repertoire was sequenced with immunoSEQ multiplex PCR; TCRdb's copy has only in-frame clones and lacks some. There are about 68,000 clones in the sample; under 95% occur only once, and about 1.4% lies in the top ten. This CDR3 comprises 14 residues. The J segment lost 6 bases and the V segment lost 5 bases, leaving 9 bases of the junction unmatched. Germline V gives CDR1 LNHDA, CDR2 SQIVND (reference sequence). The sample originates from a study of T cell changes during pregnancy in multiple sclerosis. The sample was peripheral blood, taken in the second trimester of pregnancy. This receptor was taken from a female donor in good health, enrolled as a control in a pregnancy study. This chain uses TRBV19 with TRBJ1-1; 7 bases line up with TRBD1. The CDR3: CASSDRVAFAEAFF. In DNA form, the CDR3 reads TGTGCCAGTAGTGACAGGGTAGCTTTCGCTGAAGCTTTCTTT. Full variable domain (outside the CDR3, taken from reference TRBV19 and TRBJ1-1): DGGITQSPKYLFRKEGQNVTLSCEQNLNHDAMYWYRQDPGQGLRLIYYSQIVNDFQKGDIAEGYSVSREKKESFPLTVTSAQKNPTAFYLCASSDRVAFAEAFFGQGTRLTVV.